This TCR beta chain was recovered during a study of cytomegalovirus exposure and HLA in healthy donors. Overall study results and limits: Cytomegalovirus status was reportedly diagnosed by the classifier with high specificity and sensitivity.

This cohort consisted of healthy bone marrow donors. The length of the CDR3 is 16 residues. Trimming removed 5 bases from V and 3 bases from J; junction bases left unmatched: 10. Germline CDR1 reads MDHEN; CDR2 reads SYDVKM. On this clone: Antigen specificity is unknown.

Primers included in the PCR were 60 Vbeta and 13 Jbeta primers. The authors' processing: In a later analysis, around 87 million unique TCR beta chains included roughly 11 million shared by two or more donors. Data came from immunoSEQ multiplex PCR; TCRdb stores just in-frame clones and leaves some out. The DNA gave D and trimming, while V, J and clone size come from that table. The table includes about 240,000 clones, about 81% detected once. V and J are TRBV28 and TRBJ1-1, with 9 bases identical to TRBD1. The specimen sequenced was PBMCs. The sequence derives from a woman in her sixties in good health and CMV-seropositive. The CDR3 is CASSPTTGGRYTEAFF. The DNA for the CDR3 is TGTGCCAGCAGTCCAACAACAGGGGGCAGGTACACTGAAGCTTTCTTT.